The 30 T cell receptor beta chains in this list originate from one sample, sequenced in a study of T cell responses to AZD1222 COVID-19 vaccine (TCRdb year 2021). The time point label, read with the paper, signifies: baseline before first vaccination. Library generation was performed with the immunoSEQ multiplex PCR assay. TCRdb re-hosts the immuneACCESS table, in-frame sequences only. Its copies lack some clones; in the studies checked, an unresolved V gene accounts for under half of them, and the cause for the rest is not known. Counted in this sample were over 100,000 clones; about 90% of them appeared once. Of the sample, over 4% is held by the ten largest clones. The input for sequencing was peripheral blood, taken on day 0 of AZD1222 vaccination. Receptors originate from an adult in good health.

V and J are TRBV28 and TRBJ2-7, with D possibly being TRBD2 (7 bases). The CDR3 covers 14 residues. V lost 7 bases and J 2 bases, leaving 15 bases between the germline ends. CDR1 and CDR2 (germline): MDHEN, SYDVKM. The DNA for the CDR3 is TGTGCCAGCACCGAGGGGGGGGCCGCCTACGAGCAGTACTTC. Translating it yields CASTEGGAAYEQYF.

This chain joins TRBV5-3 and TRBJ1-5; D may be TRBD1 (5 bases). TRBV5-3 is placed among ORFs of uncertain function. The CDR3 extends over 13 amino acids. V was cut by 2 bases and J by 7 bases, with 10 bases left in between. The CDR3 reads CARSFGGAQPQHF. The CDR3 region has the DNA TGTGCCAGAAGCTTCGGGGGTGCCCAGCCCCAGCATTTT.

The chain uses TRBV30 and TRBJ2-3; D is tentatively TRBD1 or TRBD2 (5 bases each). Trimming pared 1 base from V and 4 bases from J, leaving 9 bases between. Germline CDR1 is GTSNPN and CDR2 is SVGIG (reference sequence). CDR3 length equals 13 residues. In DNA, the CDR3 is TGTGCCTGGAGTGCTGGGGGTGCAGATACGCAGTATTTT. It translates to CAWSAGGADTQYF.

The chain combines TRBV5-6 with TRBJ2-5, with D perhaps assigned TRBD1 or TRBD2 (6 bases each). The length of the CDR3 is 16 residues. Trimming stripped 3 bases from V and 3 bases from J, with 18 bases between. Germline V lookup: CDR1 SGHDT, CDR2 YYEEEE. CDR3 region: CASSYRNGGTKETQYF. Written as DNA, the CDR3 is TGTGCCAGCAGCTACCGGAACGGCGGGACAAAAGAGACCCAGTACTTC.

The rearrangement uses TRBV5-1 and TRBJ2-5; D not certain. V lost 0 bases, J lost 1 base, and 4 bases lay in between. Germline V lookup: CDR1 SGHRS, CDR2 YFSETQ. The CDR3 totals 13 residues. The CDR3 protein is CASSLEGQETQYF. DNA of the CDR3: TGCGCCAGCAGCTTGGAGGGCCAAGAGACCCAGTACTTC.

The V call is TRBV7-2, the J call TRBJ2-7, with 10 bases matching TRBD2. Trimming removed 2 bases from V and 0 bases from J; junction bases left unmatched: 4. The CDR3 runs 16 residues. Germline CDR1 SGHTA, CDR2 FQGNSA. In DNA form, the CDR3 reads TGTGCCAGCAGCTTATATCTAGCGGGAGCCTCCTACGAGCAGTACTTC. Translated: CASSLYLAGASYEQYF. The full variable domain, rest sourced from reference TRBV7-2 and TRBJ2-7, is GAGVSQSPSNKVTEKGKDVELRCDPISGHTALYWYRQSLGQGLEFLIYFQGNSAPDKSGLPSDRFSAERTGGSVSTLTIQRTQQEDSAVYLCASSLYLAGASYEQYFGPGTRLTVT.

The chain uses TRBV5-4 and TRBJ1-1, with D hard to call. V shed 1 base and J shed 1 base, with 5 bases lying between them. In germline, CDR1 is SGHNT, CDR2 YYREEE (reference sequence). The CDR3 runs to 13 residues. CDR3 amino acids: CASSLKGNTEAFF. In DNA form, the CDR3 reads TGTGCCAGCAGCTTGAAAGGGAACACTGAAGCTTTCTTT.

The V gene is TRBV9, the J gene TRBJ1-4, with D unresolved. The ends were cut back, 3 bases at V and 8 bases at J, with 17 bases in the middle. CDR3 length: 15 residues. The germline V gene has CDR1 SGDLS and CDR2 YYNGEE. The CDR3 is CASSADLTRGEKLFF. DNA of the CDR3: TGTGCCAGCAGCGCAGACCTTACAAGAGGAGAAAAACTGTTTTTT.

The genes are TRBV19 and TRBJ1-4; 8 nucleotides align to TRBD1. CDR1 and CDR2 from the germline V gene are LNHDA and SQIVND (reference sequence). V lost 5 bases and J lost 5; bases outside the gene matches: 4. CDR3 length: 14 amino acids. CDR3 region: CASSPRTGNEKLFF. The CDR3 bases are TGTGCCAGTAGTCCGAGGACAGGGAATGAAAAACTGTTTTTT.

The gene calls are TRBV27 and TRBJ1-1, with a weak D call TRBD1 (6 bases). The CDR3 spans 17 residues. V was trimmed by 4 bases and J by 0 bases, leaving 18 bases between them. CDR1 and CDR2 from the germline V gene are MNHEY and SMNVEV (reference sequence). The CDR3 spells CASSSRTVQRMNTEAFF. In DNA, the CDR3 is TGTGCCAGCAGTTCCCGGACAGTGCAGAGGATGAACACTGAAGCTTTCTTT.

The sample holds a few counts of this clone. CDR3 region: CASSHWTSGSYEQYF. CDR3 coding DNA: TGTGCCAGCAGCCACTGGACTAGCGGCTCTTACGAGCAGTACTTC. This chain links TRBV14 with TRBJ2-7, with 10 bases matching TRBD2. Germline CDR1 and CDR2: SGHDN and FVKESK. J gave up 4 bases and V 3 bases, and 6 bases lay outside the gene matches. The CDR3 extends over 15 amino acids.

The V gene is TRBV29-1, the J gene TRBJ2-7, with D perhaps matching TRBD2 (6 bases). There are 13 residues in the CDR3. In germline, CDR1 is SQVTM, CDR2 ANQGSEA. V was trimmed by 7 bases and J by 6 bases, leaving 19 bases between them. The CDR3 here is CSGTTGRNREQYF. CDR3 DNA sequence: TGCAGCGGCACAACGGGGAGGAACCGCGAGCAGTACTTC.

The J gene is TRBJ1-3, the V gene TRBV15; unclear D gene. V was clipped by 0 bases and J by 3 bases, with 6 bases between them. The CDR3 contains 14 residues. The germline CDR1 and CDR2 sequences are LNHNV and YYDKDF (reference sequence). The CDR3: CATSRDPGGNTIYF. The CDR3 DNA is TGTGCCACCAGCAGAGATCCCGGTGGAAACACCATATATTTT.

The V gene is TRBV5-1, the J gene TRBJ2-1; possibly TRBD1 or TRBD2 for D (5 bases each). The V end lost 5 bases, the J end lost 0 bases, and 21 bases lay between the germline ends. Germline V gene lookup returns CDR1 SGHRS and CDR2 YFSETQ. The CDR3 extends over 18 amino acids. The CDR3 sequence: CASRRGLRASSSYNEQFF. The DNA of the CDR3 is TGCGCCAGCAGGAGGGGATTACGAGCATCAAGCTCCTACAATGAGCAGTTCTTC.

The CDR3 protein is CASSEEAEAFF. CDR3 DNA: TGTGCCAGCAGTGAAGAAGCTGAAGCTTTCTTT. This chain joins TRBV6-1 and TRBJ1-1; no definite D call. Trimming took 1 base from V and 6 from J, leaving 3 bases between them. CDR1 is MNHNS and CDR2 is SASEGT in the germline V gene. CDR3 length: 11 residues.

Only one count was recorded for this clone. The chain uses TRBV11-2 and TRBJ2-2, with TRBD1 as a possible D gene (6 bases). V was cut by 5 bases and J by 0 bases, with 13 bases left in between. The CDR3 is 16 residues long. CDR1 SGHAT and CDR2 FQNNGV come from the germline V gene. The CDR3 sequence is CASSDVDSSNTGELFF. The CDR3 DNA follows: TGTGCCAGCAGCGATGTGGACAGCTCGAACACCGGGGAGCTGTTTTTT.

This clone came up once. V gene TRBV9 combines with J gene TRBJ2-7; maybe TRBD2 (6 bases). There are 14 residues in the CDR3. Germline assignment: CDR1 SGDLS and CDR2 YYNGEE. Deletions cut 0 bases from V and 5 bases from J, with 12 bases between. CDR3 DNA: TGTGCCAGCAGCGTAGACGTTAGCGGTGACGAGCAGTACTTC. This translates into CASSVDVSGDEQYF.

This clone has just a few counts. The genes are TRBV19 and TRBJ1-5, with a tentative D call TRBD1 (5 bases). V was shortened by 3 bases and J by 6 bases, with 12 bases between the two germline ends. Germline CDR1 reads LNHDA; CDR2 reads SQIVND (reference sequence). This CDR3 contains 14 residues. CDR3 DNA: TGTGCCAGTAGTATCAAGGGCGGGGGTCAGCCCCAGCATTTT. This gives the protein CASSIKGGGQPQHF.

The rearrangement links TRBV6-5 to TRBJ1-5; possible D gene TRBD1, 5 bases. V was pared by 6 bases and J by 1 base, with 10 bases between. This CDR3 comprises 14 residues. The germline V gene has CDR1 MNHEY and CDR2 SVGAGI. The CDR3 is CASRPGDSNQPQHF. The DNA of the CDR3 is TGTGCCAGCAGACCCGGGGACAGCAATCAGCCCCAGCATTTT.

This clone has just one count. The chain employs TRBV27 and TRBJ1-6; a weak D match, TRBD1 (5 bases). The CDR3 spans 14 residues. In germline, CDR1 is MNHEY, CDR2 SMNVEV (reference sequence). V was trimmed by 6 bases and J by 5 bases, leaving 11 bases between them. The CDR3 sequence: CASRPGDDNSPLHF. For the CDR3, the DNA is TGTGCCAGCAGGCCTGGGGACGATAATTCACCCCTCCACTTT.

V is TRBV29-1 and J is TRBJ2-3; weak D call: TRBD2 (6 bases). The CDR3 is made up of 14 amino acids. Germline CDR1 and CDR2: SQVTM and ANQGSEA. V lost 7 bases, J lost 0 bases, and 14 bases lay in between. The CDR3: CSAVRDPSTDTQYF. The DNA for the CDR3 is TGCAGCGCCGTGCGGGACCCTAGCACAGATACGCAGTATTTT.

The V and J genes are TRBV10-2 and TRBJ1-5; possibly TRBD1 for D (5 bases). The CDR3 has 14 residues. Trimming pared 7 bases from V and 2 bases from J, leaving 12 bases between. Germline CDR1 is WSHSY and CDR2 is SAAADI. The CDR3 reads CASMSRDGNQPQHF. The CDR3 DNA reads TGCGCCAGCATGAGCAGGGACGGCAATCAGCCCCAGCATTTT.

CDR3 sequence: CSVEDGRGGHQPQHF. The CDR3 coding sequence is TGCAGCGTTGAAGATGGGAGGGGTGGGCATCAGCCCCAGCATTTT. The genes are TRBV29-1 and TRBJ1-5; possibly TRBD1 for D (5 bases). Trimming stripped 0 bases from V and 5 bases from J, with 14 bases between. This CDR3 spans 15 amino acids. The germline V gene has CDR1 SQVTM and CDR2 ANQGSEA. The whole variable domain, filled in from reference TRBV29-1 and TRBJ1-5, reads SAVISQKPSRDICQRGTSLTIQCQVDSQVTMMFWYRQQPGQSLTLIATANQGSEATYESGFVIDKFPISRPNLTFSTLTVSNMSPEDSSIYLCSVEDGRGGHQPQHFGDGTRLSIL.

The chain joins TRBV5-1 to TRBJ2-5; D perhaps matches TRBD2 (5 bases). V lost 0 bases and J lost 1, with 13 bases in between. Per germline, CDR1 SGHRS and CDR2 YFSETQ. The CDR3 spans 16 residues. The CDR3 is CASSLGGSAAQETQYF. CDR3 bases: TGCGCCAGCAGCTTGGGAGGGTCGGCAGCCCAAGAGACCCAGTACTTC.

V is TRBV2 and J is TRBJ2-3, with 7 bases aligning to TRBD2. J gave up 3 bases and V 3 bases, and 3 bases lay outside the gene matches. CDR3 length: 14 residues. The germline V gene encodes CDR1 SNHLY and CDR2 FYNNEI. In nucleotides, the CDR3 is TGTGCCAGCAGTGAGGCGGGAGCGACAGATACGCAGTATTTT. It is translated as CASSEAGATDTQYF.

CDR3 region: CASSQNRVSGANVLTF. DNA of the CDR3: TGCGCCAGCAGCCAAAATAGAGTCTCTGGGGCCAACGTCCTGACTTTC. J is TRBJ2-6 and V is TRBV4-3, with no clear D. There are 16 residues in the CDR3. Germline loops: CDR1 LGHNA, CDR2 YSLEER. V was pared by 2 bases and J by 0 bases, with 8 bases between.

V gene TRBV7-3 combines with J gene TRBJ2-7, with a possible D match to TRBD2 (7 bases). The V and J ends lost 5 bases and 3 bases respectively, with 17 bases between them. In germline, CDR1 is SGHTA, CDR2 FQGTGA. This CDR3 region has 15 residues. The CDR3 sequence: CASSLDRGAHYEQYF. CDR3 coding DNA: TGTGCCAGCAGCCTAGATCGGGGGGCCCACTACGAGCAGTACTTC.

The chain recombines TRBV11-3 with TRBJ2-5, with TRBD2 as a possible D gene (6 bases). Per germline, CDR1 SGHNT and CDR2 YENEEA. The ends were cut back, 1 base at V and 2 bases at J, with 20 bases in the middle. The CDR3 length is 18 residues. CDR3 sequence reads: CASSLGGSGHKWQETQYF. CDR3 bases: TGTGCCAGCAGCTTAGGGGGCAGCGGGCACAAATGGCAAGAGACCCAGTACTTC.

The rearrangement links TRBV2 to TRBJ2-7, with D possibly matching TRBD2 (7 bases). The V end was cut by 9 bases, the J end by 6 bases, with 12 bases between. This CDR3 has 11 amino acids. In germline, CDR1 is SNHLY, CDR2 FYNNEI. The CDR3 sequence: CASKGGAEQYF. CDR3 in DNA: TGTGCCAGTAAGGGGGGGGCCGAGCAGTACTTC.

V is TRBV6-5 and J is TRBJ2-1; possibly TRBD2 for D (6 bases). V was clipped by 7 bases and J by 9 bases, with 16 bases between them. The length of the CDR3 is 13 residues. Germline values: CDR1 MNHEY, CDR2 SVGAGI. The CDR3 region is CASKEGLVGEQFF. DNA for the CDR3: TGTGCCAGCAAGGAGGGACTCGTCGGTGAGCAGTTCTTC.